Listed below are T cell receptor beta chains from one sample, sequenced in a study of CD8 T cells in ankylosing spondylitis. TCRdb called the 5' RACE reads again in MiXCR, with one record for every CDR3 protein. The repertoire consists of about 160,000 distinct CDR3 sequences, with around 43% occurring once and the leading ten covering 12% to 15%. The sample comprised synovial fluid, either unsorted or a sorted T cell fraction (not recorded which). These receptors originate from a male donor with ankylosing spondylitis. CDR3s include the opening cysteine and the closing phenylalanine or tryptophan. Fields, in order: CDR3 protein, CDR3 DNA, D gene, J gene, clone size, V gene. D genes are given only for firm matches. Clone size is not always given. Where it is, it says once, few, many or a class for expanded clones.

CASSQVFPRLGENTEAFF	TGCGCCAGCAGCCAAGTCTTCCCACGACTGGGGGAGAACACTGAAGCTTTCTTT	-	TRBJ1-1	few	TRBV4-1
CASSQGRLNTEAFF	TGCGCCAGCAGCCAAGGACGCTTGAACACTGAAGCTTTCTTT	-	TRBJ1-1	few	TRBV4-1
CSVEEIADTQYF	TGCAGCGTTGAAGAAATCGCAGATACGCAGTATTTT	-	TRBJ2-3	few	TRBV29-1
CASSPRGQGNEQFF	TGTGCCAGCTCACCACGCGGACAGGGCAATGAGCAGTTCTTC	TRBD1	TRBJ2-1	-	TRBV18
CAISESTTSGLNEQFF	TGTGCCATCAGTGAGTCTACTACTAGCGGCCTCAATGAGCAGTTCTTC	TRBD2	TRBJ2-1	-	TRBV10-3
CASTKGGSRYNEQFF	TGTGCCAGCACTAAGGGGGGGTCGAGGTACAATGAGCAGTTCTTC	-	TRBJ2-1	-	TRBV2
CASSLHDRAPYNEQFF	TGTGCCAGCAGCCTCCATGACAGGGCTCCCTACAATGAGCAGTTCTTC	TRBD1	TRBJ2-1	-	TRBV7-9
CASQGRGWDSPLHF	TGTGCCAGCCAAGGTAGAGGGTGGGATTCACCCCTCCACTTT	-	TRBJ1-6	-	TRBV27
CASSLGDLYNEQFF	TGCGCCAGCAGCTTGGGGGACTTATACAATGAGCAGTTCTTC	-	TRBJ2-1	-	TRBV5-1
CASGFWTGRGYTF	TGTGCTAGTGGTTTCTGGACAGGGAGAGGCTACACCTTC	TRBD1	TRBJ1-2	many	TRBV12-5
CASSLGLGANEQFF	TGTGCCAGCAGTTTGGGACTAGGGGCCAATGAGCAGTTCTTC	TRBD2	TRBJ2-1	few	TRBV12-3/TRBV12-4
CAISEFSQRHRVGYEQYF	TGTGCCATCAGTGAATTCTCCCAGCGACATAGGGTGGGTTACGAGCAGTACTTC	-	TRBJ2-7	-	TRBV10-3
CASSLFGVYYGYTF	TGTGCCAGCAGCTTATTTGGGGTCTACTATGGCTACACCTTC	-	TRBJ1-2	-	TRBV7-8
CAWSPLLVSYNEQFF	TGTGCCTGGAGTCCACTTCTTGTTTCCTACAATGAGCAGTTCTTC	-	TRBJ2-1	-	TRBV30
CASSLSGWGLAGSEQYF	TGTGCCAGCAGTTTATCAGGTTGGGGGCTAGCGGGTTCCGAGCAGTACTTC	TRBD2	TRBJ2-7	-	TRBV28
CASSSLAGSTDTQYF	TGTGCCAGCAGTAGCCTAGCGGGGAGCACAGATACGCAGTATTTT	TRBD2	TRBJ2-3	few	TRBV7-2
CAIGGELVGYNEQFF	TGTGCCATCGGGGGGGAACTAGTAGGGTACAATGAGCAGTTCTTC	TRBD2	TRBJ2-1	-	TRBV10-3
CASSSNSGTWGNLAEAFF	TGTGCCAGCAGCTCGAACTCAGGGACTTGGGGGAATTTGGCTGAAGCTTTCTTT	-	TRBJ1-1	many	TRBV11-1
CSVGGSRGSRAYEQYF	TGCAGCGTTGGGGGGAGTCGGGGGAGTCGGGCCTACGAGCAGTACTTC	-	TRBJ2-7	-	TRBV29-1
CSARPPRRRDTEAFF	TGCAGTGCTAGACCGCCTCGGAGGCGGGACACTGAAGCTTTCTTT	-	TRBJ1-1	-	TRBV20-1
CASSYIETQYF	TGTGCCAGCAGTTATATCGAGACCCAGTACTTC	-	TRBJ2-5	few	TRBV6-6
CASSPGGGGVGYTF	TGTGCCAGCAGCCCTGGGGGGGGCGGTGTTGGCTACACCTTC	-	TRBJ1-2	-	TRBV7-9
CASSFYWVGAFF	TGTGCCAGCAGCTTTTACTGGGTGGGCGCTTTCTTT	-	TRBJ1-1	-	TRBV7-2
CASSDSKGSGGPGADTQYF	TGTGCCAGCAGTGACTCGAAGGGTAGCGGGGGGCCCGGGGCAGATACGCAGTATTTT	TRBD2	TRBJ2-3	-	TRBV6-4
CASERQGDQPQHF	TGTGCCAGCGAAAGGCAGGGCGATCAGCCCCAGCATTTT	-	TRBJ1-5	few	TRBV6-2/TRBV6-3
CSVEGGRDNQETQYF	TGCAGCGTTGAGGGCGGGAGAGACAATCAAGAGACCCAGTACTTC	TRBD2	TRBJ2-5	-	TRBV29-1
CASSESPGGESNEQFF	TGTGCCAGCAGTGAATCTCCAGGGGGCGAAAGTAATGAGCAGTTCTTC	TRBD1	TRBJ2-1	-	TRBV6-4
CASSYWTAPSKSTDTQYF	TGTGCCAGCAGTTACTGGACAGCCCCCTCCAAGTCCACAGATACGCAGTATTTT	-	TRBJ2-3	-	TRBV6-5
CASSLFGYEAFF	TGCGCCAGCAGCTTGTTTGGATATGAAGCTTTCTTT	-	TRBJ1-1	-	TRBV5-1
CAIAVARDDNEQFF	TGTGCCATCGCCGTTGCCAGGGACGACAATGAGCAGTTCTTC	-	TRBJ2-1	-	TRBV10-3
CASSQDPGTSSNTQYF	TGCGCCAGCAGCCAAGATCCCGGGACTAGCTCGAATACGCAGTATTTT	TRBD2	TRBJ2-3	-	TRBV4-1
CSARDLSRSTGELFF	TGCAGTGCTAGAGATCTTAGCAGGAGTACCGGGGAGCTGTTTTTT	-	TRBJ2-2	-	TRBV20-1
CASSLERRTDTQYF	TGTGCCAGCAGTTTAGAGCGTCGGACAGATACGCAGTATTTT	-	TRBJ2-3	-	TRBV12-3/TRBV12-4
CASSQWDERTEAFF	TGTGCCAGCAGCCAGTGGGATGAGCGGACTGAAGCTTTCTTT	-	TRBJ1-1	few	TRBV4-2
CASSFVTGFTEAFF	TGTGCCAGCAGTTTTGTGACAGGGTTCACTGAAGCTTTCTTT	TRBD1	TRBJ1-1	-	TRBV28